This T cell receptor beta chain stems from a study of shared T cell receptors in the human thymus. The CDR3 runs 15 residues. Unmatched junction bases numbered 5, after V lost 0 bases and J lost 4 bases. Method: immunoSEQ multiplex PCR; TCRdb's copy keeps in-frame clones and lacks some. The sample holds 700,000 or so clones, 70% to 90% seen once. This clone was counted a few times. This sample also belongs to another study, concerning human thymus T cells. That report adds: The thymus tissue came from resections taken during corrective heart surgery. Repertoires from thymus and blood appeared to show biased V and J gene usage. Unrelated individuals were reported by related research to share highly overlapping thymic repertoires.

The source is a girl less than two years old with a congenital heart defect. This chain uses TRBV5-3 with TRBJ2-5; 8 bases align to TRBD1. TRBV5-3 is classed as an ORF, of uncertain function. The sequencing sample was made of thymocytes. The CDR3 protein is CARSLVYRGRETQYF. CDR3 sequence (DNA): TGTGCCAGAAGCTTGGTATACAGGGGGAGAGAGACCCAGTACTTC.